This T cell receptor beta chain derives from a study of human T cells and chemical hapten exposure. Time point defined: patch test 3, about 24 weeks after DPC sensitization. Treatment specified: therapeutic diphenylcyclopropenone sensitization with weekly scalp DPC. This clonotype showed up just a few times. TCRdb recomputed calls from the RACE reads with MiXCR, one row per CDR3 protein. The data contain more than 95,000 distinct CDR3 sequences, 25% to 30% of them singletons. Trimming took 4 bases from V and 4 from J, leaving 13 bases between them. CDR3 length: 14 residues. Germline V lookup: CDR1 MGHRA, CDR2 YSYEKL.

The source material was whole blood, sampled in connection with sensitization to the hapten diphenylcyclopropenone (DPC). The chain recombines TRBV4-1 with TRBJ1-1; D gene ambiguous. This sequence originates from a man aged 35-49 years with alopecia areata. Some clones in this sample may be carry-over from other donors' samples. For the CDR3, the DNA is TGCGCCAGCAGCCCGTACCGACTGAGCACTGAAGCTTTCTTT. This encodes CASSPYRLSTEAFF.